The T cell receptor (beta chain) described here comes from a study of response to subunit inactivated influenza vaccine. TCRdb called the RT-PCR reads again in MiXCR, with one record for every CDR3 protein. The sample yields some 540,000 distinct CDR3 sequences, approximately 24% seen once. The CDR3 is made up of 16 amino acids. V was cut by 3 bases and J by 0 bases, with 12 bases left in between. Germline V gene lookup returns CDR1 SGHTA and CDR2 FQGNSA. This sample was shared with a second study, whose subject was T cells expressing NK-cell markers. That study reports: Scientists made TCR beta cDNA using 5'RACE template switching with UMIs. It was from sorted CD3+CD56+NKG2C+, CD3+CD56+NKG2C- and CD3+CD56-NKG2C+ T cells that TCR beta repertoires came. Top CD8+ clonotypes included the dominant CD3+CD56+NKG2C+ clonotypes in six donors. These same clonotypes (in four donors) also led the CD3+CD56-NKG2C+ fraction. Certain NKG2C+ T cell clones were expanded, and their HCMV specificity remained unclear.

This clonotype originated in a man aged 45-65 years who received an inactivated influenza vaccine. The V gene is TRBV7-2, the J gene TRBJ2-1; D gene uncertain. The starting material was CD4+ T cells sorted from PBMCs, obtained roughly 12 days after vaccination. The CDR3 region has the DNA TGTGCCAGCAGCTTCCTAAACACACACTCCTACAATGAGCAGTTCTTC. Amino acids: CASSFLNTHSYNEQFF. The entire variable domain, with the rest obtained from reference TRBV7-2 and TRBJ2-1, is as follows: GAGVSQSPSNKVTEKGKDVELRCDPISGHTALYWYRQSLGQGLEFLIYFQGNSAPDKSGLPSDRFSAERTGGSVSTLTIQRTQQEDSAVYLCASSFLNTHSYNEQFFGPGTRLTVL.